This T cell receptor (beta chain) was recovered during a study of shared clonotypes between healthy human individuals. Here immunoSEQ multiplex PCR was the method, and the copy in TCRdb shows in-frame clones only, minus some. The table has 1,500,000 or so clones, 98% to 99% seen once. Looked up from germline, CDR1 is SGHNT and CDR2 is YENEEA. V was pared by 4 bases and J by 2 bases, with 11 bases between. This CDR3 has 15 residues. This chain uses TRBV11-3 with TRBJ2-2; D ambiguous. This clonotype was sampled from a man aged 25-45 years in good health. Sequencing was carried out using naive CD4+ T cells sorted from blood. Subset of the sample: CD45RA+ positively selected. The CDR3 coding sequence is TGTGCCAGCAGCTCCTGGACGGAAAACACCGGGGAGCTGTTTTTT. This gives the protein CASSSWTENTGELFF.